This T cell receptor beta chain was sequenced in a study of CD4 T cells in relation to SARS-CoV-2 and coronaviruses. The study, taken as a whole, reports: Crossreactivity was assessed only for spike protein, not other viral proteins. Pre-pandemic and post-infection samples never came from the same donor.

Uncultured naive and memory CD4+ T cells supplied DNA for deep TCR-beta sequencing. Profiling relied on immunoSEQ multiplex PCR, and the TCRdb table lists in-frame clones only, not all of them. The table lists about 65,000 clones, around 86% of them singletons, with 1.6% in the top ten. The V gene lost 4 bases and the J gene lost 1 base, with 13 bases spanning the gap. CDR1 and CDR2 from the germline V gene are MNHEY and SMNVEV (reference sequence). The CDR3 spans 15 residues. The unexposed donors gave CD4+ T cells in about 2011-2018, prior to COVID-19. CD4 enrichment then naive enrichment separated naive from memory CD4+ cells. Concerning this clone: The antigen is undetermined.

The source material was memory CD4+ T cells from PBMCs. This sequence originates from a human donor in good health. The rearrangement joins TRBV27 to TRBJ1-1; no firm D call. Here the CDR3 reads CASSSRRVKNTEAFF. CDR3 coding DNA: TGTGCCAGCAGTTCAAGACGGGTTAAGAACACTGAAGCTTTCTTT.